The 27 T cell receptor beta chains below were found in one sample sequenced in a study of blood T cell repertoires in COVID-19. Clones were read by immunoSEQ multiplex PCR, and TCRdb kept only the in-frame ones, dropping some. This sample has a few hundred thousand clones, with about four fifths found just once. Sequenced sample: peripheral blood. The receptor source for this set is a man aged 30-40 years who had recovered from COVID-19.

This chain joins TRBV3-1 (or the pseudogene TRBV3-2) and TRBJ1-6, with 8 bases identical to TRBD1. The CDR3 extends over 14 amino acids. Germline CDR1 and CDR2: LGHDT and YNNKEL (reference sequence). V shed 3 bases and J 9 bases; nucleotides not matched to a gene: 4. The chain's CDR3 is CASSQGTGASPLHF. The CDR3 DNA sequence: TGTGCCAGCAGCCAGGGGACAGGTGCTTCACCCCTCCACTTT.

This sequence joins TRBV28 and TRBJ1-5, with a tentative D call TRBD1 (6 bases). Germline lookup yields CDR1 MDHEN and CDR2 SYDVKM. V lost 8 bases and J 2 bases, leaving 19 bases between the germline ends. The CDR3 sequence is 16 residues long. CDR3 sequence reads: CASVYRAISGNQPQHF. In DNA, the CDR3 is TGTGCCAGCGTATACAGGGCGATAAGCGGCAATCAGCCCCAGCATTTT.

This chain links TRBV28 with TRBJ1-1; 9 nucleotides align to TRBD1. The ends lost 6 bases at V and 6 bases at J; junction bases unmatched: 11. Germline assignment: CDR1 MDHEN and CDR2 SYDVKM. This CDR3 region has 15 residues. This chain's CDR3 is CASSGTGKRMAEAFF. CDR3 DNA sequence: TGTGCCAGCAGCGGGACAGGGAAAAGAATGGCTGAAGCTTTCTTT.

The CDR3 DNA is TGTGCCAGCAGCTTAAAAACTAGCGGGCCACTACAAGAGACCCAGTACTTC. It yields the protein CASSLKTSGPLQETQYF. The chain combines TRBV7-2 with TRBJ2-5; TRBD2 matches 9 bases. J was trimmed by 2 bases and V by 2 bases; bases with no gene match: 9. The germline gives CDR1 SGHTA, CDR2 FQGNSA. CDR3 size: 17 residues.

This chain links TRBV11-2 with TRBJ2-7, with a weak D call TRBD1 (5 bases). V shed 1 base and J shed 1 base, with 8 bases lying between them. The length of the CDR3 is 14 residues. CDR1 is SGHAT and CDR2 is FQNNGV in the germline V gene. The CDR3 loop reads CASSLVTDSYEQYV. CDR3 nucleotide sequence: TGTGCCAGCAGCTTAGTGACAGATTCCTACGAGCAGTACGTC.

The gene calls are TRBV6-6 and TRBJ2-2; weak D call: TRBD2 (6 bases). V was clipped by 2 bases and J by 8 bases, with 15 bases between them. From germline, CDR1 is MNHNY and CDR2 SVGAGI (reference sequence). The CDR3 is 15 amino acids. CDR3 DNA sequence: TGTGCCAGCAGTTACGGCGGGGCTGGGGCTGGGGAGCTGTTTTTT. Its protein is CASSYGGAGAGELFF.

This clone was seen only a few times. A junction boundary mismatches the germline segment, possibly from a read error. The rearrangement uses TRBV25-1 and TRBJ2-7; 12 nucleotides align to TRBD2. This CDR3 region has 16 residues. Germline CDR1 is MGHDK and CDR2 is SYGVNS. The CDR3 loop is CASSEPLAGGQYEKYF. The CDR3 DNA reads TGTGCCAGCAGTGAACCGCTAGCGGGGGGGCAGTACGAGAAGTACTTC.

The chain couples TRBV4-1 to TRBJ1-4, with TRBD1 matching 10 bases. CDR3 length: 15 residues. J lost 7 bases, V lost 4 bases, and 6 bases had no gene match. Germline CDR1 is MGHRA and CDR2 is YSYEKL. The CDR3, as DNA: TGCGCCAGCAGCCCCTGGACAGGGGGTGGTGAAAAACTGTTTTTT. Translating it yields CASSPWTGGGEKLFF.

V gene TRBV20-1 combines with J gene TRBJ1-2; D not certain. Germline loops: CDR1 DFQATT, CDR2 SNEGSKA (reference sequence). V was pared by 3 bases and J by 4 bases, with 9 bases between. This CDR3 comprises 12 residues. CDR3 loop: CSASSLSYGYTF. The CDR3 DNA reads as TGCAGTGCTAGTTCTCTTTCCTATGGCTACACCTTC.

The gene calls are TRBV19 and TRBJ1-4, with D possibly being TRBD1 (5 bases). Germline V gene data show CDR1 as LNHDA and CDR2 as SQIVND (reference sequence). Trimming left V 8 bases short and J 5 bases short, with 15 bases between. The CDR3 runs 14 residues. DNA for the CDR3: TGTGCCAGTGCTTTGGGGCGGCTGAATGAAAAACTGTTTTTT. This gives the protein CASALGRLNEKLFF.

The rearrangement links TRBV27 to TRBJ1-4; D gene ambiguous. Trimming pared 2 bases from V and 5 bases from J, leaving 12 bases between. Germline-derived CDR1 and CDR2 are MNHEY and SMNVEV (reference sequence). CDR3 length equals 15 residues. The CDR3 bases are TGTGCCAGCAGTTTACTCGGCAGCGACAATGAAAAACTGTTTTTT. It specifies CASSLLGSDNEKLFF.

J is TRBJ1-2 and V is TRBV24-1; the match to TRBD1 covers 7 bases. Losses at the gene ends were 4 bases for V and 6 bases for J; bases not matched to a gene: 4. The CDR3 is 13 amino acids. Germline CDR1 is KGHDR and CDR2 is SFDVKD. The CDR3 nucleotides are TGTGCCACCAGTGACCCTCAGGGGGATGGCTACACCTTC. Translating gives CATSDPQGDGYTF.

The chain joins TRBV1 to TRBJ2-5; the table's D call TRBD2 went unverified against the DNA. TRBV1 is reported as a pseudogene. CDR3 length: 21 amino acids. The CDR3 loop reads CTSSPPAPHAERGADQETQYF. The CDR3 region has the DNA TGCACCAGCAGCCCTCCGGCTCCGCACGCGGAGCGGGGGGCTGACCAAGAGACCCAGTACTTC.

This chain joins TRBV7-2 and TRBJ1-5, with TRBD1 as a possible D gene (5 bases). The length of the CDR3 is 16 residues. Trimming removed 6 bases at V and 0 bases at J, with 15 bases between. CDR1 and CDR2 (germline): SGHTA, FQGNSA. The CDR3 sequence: CASRESGADSNQPQHF. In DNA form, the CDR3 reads TGTGCCAGCAGAGAGAGCGGGGCTGATAGCAATCAGCCCCAGCATTTT.

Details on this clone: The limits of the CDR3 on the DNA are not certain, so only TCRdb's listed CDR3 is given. CDR3 amino acids: CASSFGPGATHTDTQYF. V is TRBV28 and J is TRBJ2-3; TRBD1 is taken as the D call from the table, unchecked against the DNA. Per the germline V gene, CDR1 is MDHEN and CDR2 is SYDVKM. With termini counted, the CDR3 has 17 amino acids.

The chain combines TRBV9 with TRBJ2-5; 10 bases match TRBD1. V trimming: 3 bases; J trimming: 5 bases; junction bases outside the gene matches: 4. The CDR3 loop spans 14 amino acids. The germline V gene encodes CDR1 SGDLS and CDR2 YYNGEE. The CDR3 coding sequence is TGTGCCAGCAGCGGGACAGGGGGTATGGAGACCCAGTACTTC. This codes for CASSGTGGMETQYF.

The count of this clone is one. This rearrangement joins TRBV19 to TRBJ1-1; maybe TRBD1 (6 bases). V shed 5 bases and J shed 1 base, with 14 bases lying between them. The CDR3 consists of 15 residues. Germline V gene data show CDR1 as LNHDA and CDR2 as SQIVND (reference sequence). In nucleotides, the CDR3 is TGTGCCAGTAGTCCCACGGGACACACGAACACTGAAGCTTTCTTT. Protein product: CASSPTGHTNTEAFF. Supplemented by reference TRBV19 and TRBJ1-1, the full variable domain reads DGGITQSPKYLFRKEGQNVTLSCEQNLNHDAMYWYRQDPGQGLRLIYYSQIVNDFQKGDIAEGYSVSREKKESFPLTVTSAQKNPTAFYLCASSPTGHTNTEAFFGQGTRLTVV.

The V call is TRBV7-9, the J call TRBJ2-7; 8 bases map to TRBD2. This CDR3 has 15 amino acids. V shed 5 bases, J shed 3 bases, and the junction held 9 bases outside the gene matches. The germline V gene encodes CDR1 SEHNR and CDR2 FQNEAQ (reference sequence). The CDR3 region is CASSLRGGKNYEQYV. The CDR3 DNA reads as TGTGCCAGCAGCCTTCGCGGGGGGAAGAACTACGAGCAGTACGTC.

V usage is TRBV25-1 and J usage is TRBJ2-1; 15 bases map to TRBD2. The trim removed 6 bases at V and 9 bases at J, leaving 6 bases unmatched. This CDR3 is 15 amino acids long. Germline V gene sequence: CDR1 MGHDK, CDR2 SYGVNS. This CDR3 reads CASSAGTSGGLEQFF. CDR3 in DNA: TGTGCCAGCAGCGCCGGGACTAGCGGGGGGCTTGAGCAGTTCTTC.

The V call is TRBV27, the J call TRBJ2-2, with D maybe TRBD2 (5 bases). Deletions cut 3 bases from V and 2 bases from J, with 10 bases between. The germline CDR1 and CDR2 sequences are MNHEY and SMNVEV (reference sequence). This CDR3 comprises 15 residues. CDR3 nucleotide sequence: TGTGCCAGCAGTTTTCGGCTAGCCAACACCGGGGAGCTGTTTTTT. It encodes CASSFRLANTGELFF.

DNA for the CDR3: TGTGCCAGCAGCTTGGACAGTTCGATTGGCTACACCTTC. Translating it yields CASSLDSSIGYTF. The J gene is TRBJ1-2, the V gene TRBV11-1; possibly TRBD1 for D (6 bases). This CDR3 is 13 amino acids long. V was pared by 3 bases and J by 7 bases, with 12 bases between. Germline-derived CDR1 and CDR2 are SGHAT and FQDESV (reference sequence).

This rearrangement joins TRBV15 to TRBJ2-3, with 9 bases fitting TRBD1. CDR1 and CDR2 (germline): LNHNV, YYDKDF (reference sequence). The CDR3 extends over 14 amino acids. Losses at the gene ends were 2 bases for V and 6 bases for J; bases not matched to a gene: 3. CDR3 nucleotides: TGTGCCACCAGCAGAACGACAGGGGGTGATACGCAGTATTTT. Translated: CATSRTTGGDTQYF.

CDR3 region: CASSYLRGGGLNEQFF. DNA for the CDR3: TGTGCCAGCAGTTACCTCCGGGGGGGCGGTTTGAATGAGCAGTTCTTC. This chain uses TRBV6-6 with TRBJ2-1; 8 nucleotides line up with TRBD2. CDR3 length: 16 residues. Germline CDR1 is MNHNY and CDR2 is SVGAGI (reference sequence). The V segment lost 2 bases and the J segment 7 bases; nucleotides outside the gene matches: 10.

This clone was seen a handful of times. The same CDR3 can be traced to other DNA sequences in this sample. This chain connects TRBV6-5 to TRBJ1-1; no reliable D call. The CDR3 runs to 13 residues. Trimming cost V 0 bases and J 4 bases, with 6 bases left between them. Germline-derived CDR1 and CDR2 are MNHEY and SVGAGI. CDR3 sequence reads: CASSYSRGTEAFF. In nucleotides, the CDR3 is TGTGCCAGCAGTTACTCACGAGGCACTGAAGCTTTCTTT.

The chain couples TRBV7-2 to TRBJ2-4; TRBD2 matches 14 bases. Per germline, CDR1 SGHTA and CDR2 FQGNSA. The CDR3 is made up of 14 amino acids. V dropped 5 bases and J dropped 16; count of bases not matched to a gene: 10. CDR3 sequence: CASSQDWTSGGHYF. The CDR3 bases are TGTGCCAGCAGCCAGGATTGGACTAGCGGGGGGCATTACTTC.

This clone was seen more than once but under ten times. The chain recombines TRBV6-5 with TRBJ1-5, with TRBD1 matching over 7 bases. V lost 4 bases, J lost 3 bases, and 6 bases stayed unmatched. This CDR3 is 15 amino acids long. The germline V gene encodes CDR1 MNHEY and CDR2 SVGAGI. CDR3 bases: TGTGCCAGCAGTTTAACCGGGACAGCCAATCAGCCCCAGCATTTT. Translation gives CASSLTGTANQPQHF.

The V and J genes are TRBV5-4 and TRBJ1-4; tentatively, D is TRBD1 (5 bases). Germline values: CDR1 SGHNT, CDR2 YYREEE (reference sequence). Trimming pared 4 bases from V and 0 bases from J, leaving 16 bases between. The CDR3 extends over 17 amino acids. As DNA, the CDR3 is TGTGCCAGCAGCCCTGGGGGGGGTCCCGCAACTAATGAAAAACTGTTTTTT. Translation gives CASSPGGGPATNEKLFF.